Below are 29 T cell receptor beta chains sequenced from a single sample in a study of T cell repertoires in cytomegalovirus infection. MiXCR was run by TCRdb on the reads, yielding one entry per CDR3 protein. Among approximately 500,000 distinct CDR3 sequences listed, about 15% were seen once. Sequencing was carried out using CD8+ T cells from PBMCs. Receptor source: a human donor in good health (CMV status not recorded). Some clones in this sample may be carry-over from other donors' samples.

In its sample, this clonotype was seen many times. The CDR3 loop reads CSVAGGGQAGANVLTF. The CDR3, as DNA: TGCAGCGTTGCTGGGGGGGGACAAGCTGGGGCCAACGTCCTGACTTTC. The chain links TRBV29-1 to TRBJ2-6; TRBD2 is a possible D gene (7 bases). CDR1 is SQVTM, CDR2 ANQGSEA, per germline. Trimming stripped 4 bases from V and 2 bases from J, with 15 bases between. CDR3 length: 16 residues. The entire variable domain, with the rest obtained from reference TRBV29-1 and TRBJ2-6, is as follows: SAVISQKPSRDICQRGTSLTIQCQVDSQVTMMFWYRQQPGQSLTLIATANQGSEATYESGFVIDKFPISRPNLTFSTLTVSNMSPEDSSIYLCSVAGGGQAGANVLTFGAGSRLTVL.

The gene calls are TRBV3-1 and TRBJ2-3; no reliable D call. V lost 0 bases to trimming and J lost 6 bases, with 4 bases between them. CDR1 is LGHDT and CDR2 is YNNKEL in the germline V gene (reference sequence). This CDR3 spans 12 amino acids. This CDR3 reads CASSQDEDTQYF. As DNA, the CDR3 is TGTGCCAGCAGCCAAGATGAGGATACGCAGTATTTT.

This clonotype was observed many times. The J gene is TRBJ2-5, the V gene TRBV11-2; perhaps TRBD2 as D (6 bases). This CDR3 region has 16 residues. Per the germline V gene, CDR1 is SGHAT and CDR2 is FQNNGV. V was pared by 5 bases and J by 0 bases, with 16 bases between. The CDR3 DNA follows: TGTGCCAGCAGCCTCGGACTGGGGAGGCACCAAGAGACCCAGTACTTC. Encoded protein: CASSLGLGRHQETQYF.

Comments on this clonotype: A much larger clone lies a single base off, so this may be a read error. Since no conserved phenylalanine or tryptophan closes the CDR3, a read error is the likely cause. The J gene is TRBJ2-1, the V gene TRBV12-3 or TRBV12-4, with a tentative D call TRBD1 (6 bases). Trimming took 5 bases from V and 7 from J, leaving 15 bases between them. CDR3 size: 14 residues. In DNA, the CDR3 is TGTGCCAGCAGTCCCTGGGCAGGGGTAAATGAGCAGTTCTTA. Translated: CASSPWAGVNEQFL.

This clonotype has ten or more counts. The chain has TRBV5-7 and TRBJ2-7; the match to TRBD2 covers 8 bases. TRBV5-7 carries the ORF label, with uncertain function. The V and J ends lost 0 bases and 0 bases, in that order; junction bases with no gene match: 2. This CDR3 has 15 amino acids. CDR3 region: CASSLASGHSYEQYF. The CDR3 bases are TGTGCCAGCAGCTTGGCTAGCGGGCACTCCTACGAGCAGTACTTC.

This clonotype appeared many times. The V call is TRBV7-8, the J call TRBJ2-3; 8 bases line up with TRBD2. The germline V gene has CDR1 SGHVS and CDR2 FQNEAQ. The CDR3 loop spans 15 amino acids. V was pared by 1 base and J by 6 bases, with 6 bases of the junction left unmatched. The CDR3 nucleotides are TGTGCCAGCAGCTTAGGGGGACTAGGAGTCGATACGCAGTATTTT. This translates into CASSLGGLGVDTQYF.

This clonotype was seen a few times. This chain uses TRBV5-6 with TRBJ2-7; no firm D call. The CDR3 sequence is 13 residues long. Trimming cost V 0 bases and J 6 bases, with 10 bases left between them. Looked up from germline, CDR1 is SGHDT and CDR2 is YYEEEE. CDR3 loop: CASSLGAGSEQYF. CDR3 DNA sequence: TGTGCCAGCAGCTTGGGGGCAGGTAGCGAGCAGTACTTC.

This clonotype was seen ten or more times. The chain employs TRBV6-4 and TRBJ2-1; 14 bases are a match to TRBD2. This CDR3 has 17 residues. Trimming took 6 bases from V and 4 from J; bases not matched to a gene: 8. Germline CDR1 reads MRHNA; CDR2 reads SNTAGT. CDR3 amino acids: CASSPVGLAGAYNEQFF. CDR3 DNA: TGTGCCAGCAGCCCCGTGGGACTAGCGGGAGCTTACAATGAGCAGTTCTTC.

This clonotype was counted many times. This chain connects TRBV6-1 to TRBJ2-2; 9 bases map to TRBD1. The J segment lost 6 bases and the V segment lost 2 bases, leaving 1 base of the junction unmatched. This CDR3 comprises 14 residues. The germline gives CDR1 MNHNS, CDR2 SASEGT. The CDR3 reads CASSERQGAGELFF. CDR3 in DNA: TGTGCCAGCAGTGAAAGACAGGGGGCCGGGGAGCTGTTTTTT.

The chain links TRBV20-1 to TRBJ2-6; 9 nucleotides line up with TRBD1. CDR1 and CDR2 from the germline V gene are DFQATT and SNEGSKA (reference sequence). This CDR3 comprises 16 residues. The trim removed 3 bases at V and 3 bases at J, leaving 6 bases unmatched. The CDR3 DNA reads as TGCAGTGCTAGGCGGGACAGGGAGGTTGGGGCCAACGTCCTGACTTTC. Translating gives CSARRDREVGANVLTF.

Worth noting for this clonotype: This may stem from a read error, because a much larger clone lies one nucleotide away. The rearrangement joins TRBV6-6 to TRBJ1-2, with a possible D match to TRBD1 (6 bases). V dropped 7 bases and J dropped 2 bases, with 17 bases sitting between them. The CDR3 is made up of 15 amino acids. Looked up from germline, CDR1 is MNHNY and CDR2 is SVGAGI (reference sequence). The DNA for the CDR3 is TGTGCCAGCAATGTAGCCGGGACACCCAACTATGGCTACACCTTC. Amino acid sequence: CASNVAGTPNYGYTF.

This clonotype was picked up many times. The V and J genes are TRBV11-2 and TRBJ2-4; D call uncertain. The CDR3 consists of 15 residues. The V end lost 8 bases, the J end lost 0 bases, and 14 bases lay between the germline ends. Germline CDR1 SGHAT, CDR2 FQNNGV. The CDR3 protein is CASRQVGLAKNIQYF. CDR3 bases: TGTGCCAGCCGCCAGGTGGGATTAGCCAAAAACATTCAGTACTTC.

This clonotype was counted many times. The rearrangement uses TRBV27 and TRBJ2-7; D is possibly TRBD1 (7 bases). V lost 0 bases and J 4 bases, leaving 13 bases between the germline ends. Per the germline V gene, CDR1 is MNHEY and CDR2 is SMNVEV (reference sequence). CDR3 length equals 15 residues. CDR3 amino acids: CASSLSLAGGYEQYF. CDR3 bases: TGTGCCAGCAGTTTATCGTTAGCAGGGGGGTACGAGCAGTACTTC.

The J gene is TRBJ2-2, the V gene TRBV20-1; a possible D gene is TRBD1 (5 bases). CDR1 is DFQATT and CDR2 is SNEGSKA in the germline V gene (reference sequence). This CDR3 is 15 amino acids long. V lost 0 bases and J lost 1, with 9 bases in between. In DNA form, the CDR3 reads TGCAGTGCTAGAGATTTGGGGCGGAACACCGGGGAGCTGTTTTTT. The encoded protein is CSARDLGRNTGELFF.

This clonotype was seen many times. The rearrangement uses TRBV4-1 and TRBJ2-2; D uncertain. V was clipped by 5 bases and J by 6 bases, with 7 bases between them. Germline CDR1 reads MGHRA; CDR2 reads YSYEKL. This CDR3 is 12 amino acids long. This CDR3 is CASSSKAGELFF. CDR3 in DNA: TGCGCCAGCAGCTCAAAGGCCGGGGAGCTGTTTTTT.

For the CDR3, the DNA is TGCGCCAGCAGCCGCGGGACTGCACAAAACACCGGGGAGCTGTTTTTT. Amino acids: CASSRGTAQNTGELFF. This chain uses TRBV4-1 with TRBJ2-2, with D tentatively TRBD2 (6 bases). The CDR3 contains 16 residues. Trimming took off 4 bases at V and 2 bases at J, with 14 bases between the two ends. Per the germline V gene, CDR1 is MGHRA and CDR2 is YSYEKL.

CDR3 sequence reads: CASSLAQLHEQYF. The CDR3 DNA reads as TGTGCCAGCAGTTTGGCACAGCTCCACGAGCAGTACTTC. The V gene is TRBV27, the J gene TRBJ2-7; D not resolved. Germline CDR1 MNHEY, CDR2 SMNVEV (reference sequence). Trimming cost V 3 bases and J 5 bases, with 11 bases left between them. This CDR3 spans 13 amino acids.

Comment on this clonotype: Germline and junction disagree at one end, which may indicate a read error. J is TRBJ2-1 and V is TRBV6-1; perhaps TRBD2 as D (5 bases). Germline CDR1 and CDR2: MNHNS and SASEGT. The CDR3 covers 13 residues. CDR3 DNA sequence: TGTGCCAGCAGTCGGACTTCAAACAATAAGCAGTTCTTC. Translated: CASSRTSNNKQFF.

At least ten counts were recorded for this clonotype. The chain couples TRBV12-3 or TRBV12-4 to TRBJ1-4, with a tentative D call TRBD1 (5 bases). CDR3 length: 14 amino acids. V was cut by 6 bases and J by 7 bases, with 15 bases left in between. The CDR3 sequence is CASSIRARGEKLFF. CDR3 sequence (DNA): TGTGCCAGCAGCATCAGGGCTAGGGGTGAAAAACTGTTTTTT.

This clonotype has only a few counts. The V call is TRBV7-6, the J call TRBJ1-2, with 7 bases identical to TRBD1. V gave up 5 bases and J gave up 3 bases; unmatched junction bases: 6. The CDR3 runs to 14 residues. Germline values: CDR1 SGHVS, CDR2 FNYEAQ. CDR3 DNA sequence: TGTGCCAGCAGCCGGGACAGCCTCTACTATGGCTACACCTTC. Its protein is CASSRDSLYYGYTF.

This chain links TRBV7-9 with TRBJ1-2; D might be TRBD1 (5 bases). Per germline, CDR1 SEHNR and CDR2 FQNEAQ (reference sequence). The CDR3 is made up of 16 amino acids. V shed 5 bases and J shed 4 bases, with 20 bases lying between them. The CDR3 reads CASSPTSGVISYGYTF. The CDR3 DNA is TGTGCCAGCAGCCCCACGTCGGGGGTCATAAGCTATGGCTACACCTTC.

A word on this clonotype: A much larger clone lies one base from this, so it may be a read error. The chain uses TRBV6-1 and TRBJ1-1; D not certain. The CDR3 totals 13 residues. Germline V gene lookup returns CDR1 MNHNS and CDR2 SASEGT. V was trimmed by 6 bases and J by 2 bases, leaving 10 bases between them. The CDR3 sequence is CASRNSDNTEAFF. The CDR3 DNA reads as TGTGCCAGCAGGAACAGTGACAACACTGAAGCTTTCTTT.

This clonotype was counted at least ten times. The CDR3 DNA is TGTGCCAGCAGTTTTTTGGGGGATAGTAGTACAGATACGCAGTATTTT. This sequence encodes CASSFLGDSSTDTQYF. The chain links TRBV12-3 or TRBV12-4 to TRBJ2-3, with D possibly being TRBD1 or TRBD2 (5 bases each). V shed 3 bases and J shed 3 bases, with 16 bases lying between them. The CDR3 has 16 residues.

This clonotype was picked up a small number of times. The CDR3 region has the DNA TGTGCCAGCAGTATAACACAGGGGGCCTCCTACGAGCAGTACTTC. Translated, it gives CASSITQGASYEQYF. V gene TRBV12-3 or TRBV12-4 combines with J gene TRBJ2-7, with TRBD1 matching 9 bases. The length of the CDR3 is 15 residues. J was trimmed by 0 bases and V by 5 bases; bases with no gene match: 5.

This chain links TRBV15 with TRBJ1-6; 10 positions agree with TRBD1. This CDR3 contains 19 residues. Germline-derived CDR1 and CDR2 are LNHNV and YYDKDF (reference sequence). Trimming removed 0 bases from V and 11 bases from J; junction bases left unmatched: 16. The CDR3, as DNA: TGTGCCACCAGCAGAGATCTCGGGACAGGGGTAAATCAACATCCACCCCTCCACTTT. Translating it yields CATSRDLGTGVNQHPPLHF.

This sequence joins TRBV27 and TRBJ2-6, with a weak D call TRBD2 (5 bases). The V and J ends lost 2 bases and 5 bases respectively, with 13 bases between them. The CDR3 has 16 residues. From germline, CDR1 is MNHEY and CDR2 SMNVEV (reference sequence). CDR3 sequence: CASSLLGAGRANVLTF. The CDR3 nucleotides are TGTGCCAGCAGTTTACTAGGTGCCGGGAGGGCCAACGTCCTGACTTTC.

This clonotype occurred many times. This chain connects TRBV6-6 to TRBJ2-7, with D perhaps matching TRBD2 (6 bases). This CDR3 has 14 residues. Germline V gene sequence: CDR1 MNHNY, CDR2 SVGAGI (reference sequence). V lost 9 bases to trimming and J lost 2 bases, with 17 bases between them. The CDR3 loop reads CASDESGPAYEQYF. CDR3 DNA sequence: TGTGCCAGTGATGAAAGCGGGCCTGCCTACGAGCAGTACTTC.

Worth noting for this clonotype: Germline and junction disagree at one end, which may indicate a read error. The chain recombines TRBV7-9 with TRBJ1-1; D unclear. CDR3 length equals 12 residues. Germline V lookup: CDR1 SEHNR, CDR2 FQNEAQ (reference sequence). DNA of the CDR3: TGTGCCTGCAGCCGTATGAACACTGAAGCTTTCTTT. Amino acids: CACSRMNTEAFF.

This clonotype was seen at least ten times. CDR3 residues: CASSPDPRGTGELFF. In DNA form, the CDR3 reads TGTGCCAGCAGCCCCGACCCCAGGGGGACCGGGGAGCTGTTTTTT. The chain recombines TRBV7-3 with TRBJ2-2; 7 nucleotides match TRBD1. Germline CDR1 and CDR2: SGHTA and FQGTGA. The junction had 8 bases not matched to a gene; V was cut back by 5 bases and J by 5 bases. The CDR3 spans 15 residues. The full variable domain, rest sourced from reference TRBV7-3 and TRBJ2-2, is GAGVSQTPSNKVTEKGKYVELRCDPISGHTALYWYRQSLGQGPEFLIYFQGTGAADDSGLPNDRFFAVRPEGSVSTLKIQRTERGDSAVYLCASSPDPRGTGELFFGEGSRLTVL.